This T cell receptor (beta chain) was retrieved from a study of PD-1 blockade in mismatch repair-deficient tumors. Clones were sequenced by immunoSEQ multiplex PCR, and TCRdb holds only the in-frame ones, with some missing. The data hold some 120,000 clones, with more than 85% observed a single time. From germline, CDR1 is MNHNY and CDR2 SVGAGI (reference sequence). The CDR3 totals 13 residues. V lost 2 bases, J lost 9 bases, and 0 bases stayed unmatched. The chain combines TRBV6-6 with TRBJ2-1; 11 nucleotides agree with TRBD1. This sample comprised peripheral blood, obtained 44 weeks after starting pembrolizumab. This TCR derives from an adult with mismatch repair-deficient cancer. Here the CDR3 DNA reads TGTGCCAGCAGTTACGGGACAGGGGGTGAGCAGTTCTTC. Its translation: CASSYGTGGEQFF.